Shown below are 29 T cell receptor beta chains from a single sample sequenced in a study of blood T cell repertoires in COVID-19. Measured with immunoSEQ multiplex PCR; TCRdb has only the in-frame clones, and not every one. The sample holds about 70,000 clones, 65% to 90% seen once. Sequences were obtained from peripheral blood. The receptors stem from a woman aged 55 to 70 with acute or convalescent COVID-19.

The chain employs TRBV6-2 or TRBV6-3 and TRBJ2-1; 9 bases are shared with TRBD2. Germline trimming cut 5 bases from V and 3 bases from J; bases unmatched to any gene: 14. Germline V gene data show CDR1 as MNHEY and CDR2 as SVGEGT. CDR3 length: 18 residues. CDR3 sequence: CASSTRTLTSGIYNEQFF. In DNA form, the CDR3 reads TGTGCCAGCAGTACCCGGACCCTGACTAGCGGAATCTACAATGAGCAGTTCTTC.

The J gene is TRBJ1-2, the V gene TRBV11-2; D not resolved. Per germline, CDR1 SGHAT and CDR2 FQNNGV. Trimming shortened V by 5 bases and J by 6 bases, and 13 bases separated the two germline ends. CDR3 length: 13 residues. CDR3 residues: CASSPVRPNGYTF. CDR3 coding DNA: TGTGCCAGCAGCCCGGTGCGCCCAAATGGCTACACCTTC.

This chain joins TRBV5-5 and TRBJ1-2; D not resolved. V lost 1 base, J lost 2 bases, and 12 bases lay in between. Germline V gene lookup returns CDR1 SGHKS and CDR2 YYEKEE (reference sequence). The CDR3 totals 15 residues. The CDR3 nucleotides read TGTGCCAGCAGCTTGTCAATTCACAGCAACTATGGCTACACCTTC. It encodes CASSLSIHSNYGYTF.

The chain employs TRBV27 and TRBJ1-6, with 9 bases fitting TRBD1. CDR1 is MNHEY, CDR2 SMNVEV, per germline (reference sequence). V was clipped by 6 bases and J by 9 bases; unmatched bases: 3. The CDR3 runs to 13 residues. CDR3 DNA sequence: TGTGCCAGCAGCCTGGACAGGGGTTCACCCCTCCACTTT. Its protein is CASSLDRGSPLHF.

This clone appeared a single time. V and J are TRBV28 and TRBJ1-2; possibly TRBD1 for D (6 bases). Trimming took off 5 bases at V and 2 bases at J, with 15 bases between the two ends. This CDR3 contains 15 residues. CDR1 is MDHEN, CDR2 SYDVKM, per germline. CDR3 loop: CASSPGGTQNYGYTF. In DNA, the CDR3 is TGTGCCAGCAGTCCTGGGGGCACCCAAAACTATGGCTACACCTTC.

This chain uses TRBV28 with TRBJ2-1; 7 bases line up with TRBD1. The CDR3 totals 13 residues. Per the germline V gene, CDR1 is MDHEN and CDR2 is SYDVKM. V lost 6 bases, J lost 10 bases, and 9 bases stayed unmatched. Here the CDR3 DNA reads TGTGCCAGCAGCCTAGGGGGCTGGAGGGAGCAGTTCTTC. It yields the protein CASSLGGWREQFF.

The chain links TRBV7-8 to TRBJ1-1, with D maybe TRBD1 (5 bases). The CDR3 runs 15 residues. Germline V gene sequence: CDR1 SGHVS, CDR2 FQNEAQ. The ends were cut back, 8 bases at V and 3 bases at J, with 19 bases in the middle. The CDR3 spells CASGEGWGVDTEAFF. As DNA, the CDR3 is TGTGCCAGCGGGGAGGGGTGGGGAGTGGACACTGAAGCTTTCTTT.

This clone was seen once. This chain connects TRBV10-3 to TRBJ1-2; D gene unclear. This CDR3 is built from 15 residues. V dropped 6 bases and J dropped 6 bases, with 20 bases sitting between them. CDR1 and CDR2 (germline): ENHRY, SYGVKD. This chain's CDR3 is CAISGFGAVRDGYTF. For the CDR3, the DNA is TGTGCCATCAGCGGGTTCGGAGCTGTTCGGGATGGCTACACCTTC.

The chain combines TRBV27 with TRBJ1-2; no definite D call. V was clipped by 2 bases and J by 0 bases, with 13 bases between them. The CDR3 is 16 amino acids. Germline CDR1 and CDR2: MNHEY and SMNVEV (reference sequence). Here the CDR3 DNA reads TGTGCCAGCAGTTTAACTCCACCGGTCACTAACTATGGCTACACCTTC. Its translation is CASSLTPPVTNYGYTF.

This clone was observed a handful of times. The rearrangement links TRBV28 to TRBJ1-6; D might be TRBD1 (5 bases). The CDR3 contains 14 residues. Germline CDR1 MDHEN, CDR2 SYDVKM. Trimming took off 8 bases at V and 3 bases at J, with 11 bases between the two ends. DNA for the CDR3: TGTGCCAGCCTAGGGGAGGGCTATAATTCACCCCTCCACTTT. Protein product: CASLGEGYNSPLHF. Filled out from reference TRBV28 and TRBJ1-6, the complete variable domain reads DVKVTQSSRYLVKRTGEKVFLECVQDMDHENMFWYRQDPGLGLRLIYFSYDVKMKEKGDIPEGYSVSREKKERFSLILESASTNQTSMYLCASLGEGYNSPLHFGNGTRLTVT.

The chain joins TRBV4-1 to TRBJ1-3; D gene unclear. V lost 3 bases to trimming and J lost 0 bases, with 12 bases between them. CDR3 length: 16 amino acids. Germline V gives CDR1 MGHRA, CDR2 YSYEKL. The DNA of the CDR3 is TGCGCCAGCAGCCAGCAGAGATACAGCTCTGGAAACACCATATATTTT. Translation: CASSQQRYSSGNTIYF.

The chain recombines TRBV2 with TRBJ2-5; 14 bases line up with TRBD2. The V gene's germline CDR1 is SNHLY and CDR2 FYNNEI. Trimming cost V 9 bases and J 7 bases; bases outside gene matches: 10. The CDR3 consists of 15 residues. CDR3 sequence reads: CASILGTSGGGTQYF. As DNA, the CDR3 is TGTGCCAGTATCCTCGGGACTAGCGGGGGAGGGACCCAGTACTTC. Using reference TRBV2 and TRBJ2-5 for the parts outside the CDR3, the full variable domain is EPEVTQTPSHQVTQMGQEVILRCVPISNHLYFYWYRQILGQKVEFLVSFYNNEISEKSEIFDDQFSVERPDGSNFTLKIRSTKLEDSAMYFCASILGTSGGGTQYFGPGTRLLVL.

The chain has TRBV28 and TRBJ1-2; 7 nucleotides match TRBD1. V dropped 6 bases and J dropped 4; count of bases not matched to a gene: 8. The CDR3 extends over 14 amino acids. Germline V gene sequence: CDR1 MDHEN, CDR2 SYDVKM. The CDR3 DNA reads TGTGCCAGCAGACCGGGACAGTTCATCTATGGCTACACCTTC. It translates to CASRPGQFIYGYTF.

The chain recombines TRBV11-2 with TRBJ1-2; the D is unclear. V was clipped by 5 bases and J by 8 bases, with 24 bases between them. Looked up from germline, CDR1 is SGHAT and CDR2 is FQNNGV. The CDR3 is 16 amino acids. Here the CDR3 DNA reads TGTGCCAGCAGCACCACGTTTGGGGTACCTGGAGGCGGCTACACCTTC. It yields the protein CASSTTFGVPGGGYTF. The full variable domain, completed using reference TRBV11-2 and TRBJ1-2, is EAGVAQSPRYKIIEKRQSVAFWCNPISGHATLYWYQQILGQGPKLLIQFQNNGVVDDSQLPKDRFSAERLKGVDSTLKIQPAKLEDSAVYLCASSTTFGVPGGGYTFGSGTRLTVV.

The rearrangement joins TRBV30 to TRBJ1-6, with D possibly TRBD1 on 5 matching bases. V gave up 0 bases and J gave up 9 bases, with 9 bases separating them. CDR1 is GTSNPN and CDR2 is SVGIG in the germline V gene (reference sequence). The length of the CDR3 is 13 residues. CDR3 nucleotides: TGTGCCTGGAGTGTACAGGAGGGTTCACCCCTCCACTTT. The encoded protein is CAWSVQEGSPLHF.

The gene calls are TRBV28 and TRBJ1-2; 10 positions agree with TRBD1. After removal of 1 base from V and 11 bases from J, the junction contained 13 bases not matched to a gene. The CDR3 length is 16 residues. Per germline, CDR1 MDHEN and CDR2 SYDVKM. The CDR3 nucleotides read TGTGCCAGCAGTTTATCTTCACCGGGACAGGGGCGCGGGTACACCTTC. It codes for CASSLSSPGQGRGYTF.

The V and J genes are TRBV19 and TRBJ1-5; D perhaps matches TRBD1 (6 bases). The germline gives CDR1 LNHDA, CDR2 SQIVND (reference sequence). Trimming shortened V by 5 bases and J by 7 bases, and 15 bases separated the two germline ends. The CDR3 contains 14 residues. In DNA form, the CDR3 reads TGTGCCAGTAGTGGTCCCGCAGGGGTCCAGCCCCAGCATTTT. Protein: CASSGPAGVQPQHF.

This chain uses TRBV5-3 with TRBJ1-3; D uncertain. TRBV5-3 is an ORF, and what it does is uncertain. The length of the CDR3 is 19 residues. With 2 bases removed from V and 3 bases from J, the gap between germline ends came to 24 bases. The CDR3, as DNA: TGTGCCAGAAGCTTAGTCCCCCGCGGGTCTGAACAGTTTGGAAACACCATATATTTT. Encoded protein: CARSLVPRGSEQFGNTIYF.

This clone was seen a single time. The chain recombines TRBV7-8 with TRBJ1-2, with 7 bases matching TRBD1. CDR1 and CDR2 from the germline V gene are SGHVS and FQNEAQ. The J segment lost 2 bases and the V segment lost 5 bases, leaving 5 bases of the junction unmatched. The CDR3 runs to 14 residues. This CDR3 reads CASSPEGQNYGYTF. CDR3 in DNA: TGTGCCAGCAGCCCCGAGGGACAGAACTATGGCTACACCTTC.

Here the CDR3 DNA reads TGTGCCAGCAGCCCCACTAGCGGGAGGGACACCGGGGAGCTGTTTTTT. Its translation is CASSPTSGRDTGELFF. V gene TRBV7-9 combines with J gene TRBJ2-2; TRBD2 agrees at 13 bases. The V gene end was trimmed by 5 bases and the J gene end by 3 bases; junction bases not matched to a gene: 3. Germline lookup yields CDR1 SEHNR and CDR2 FQNEAQ (reference sequence). The CDR3 extends over 16 amino acids. The full variable domain, completed using reference TRBV7-9 and TRBJ2-2, is DTGVSQNPRHKITKRGQNVTFRCDPISEHNRLYWYRQTLGQGPEFLTYFQNEAQLEKSRLLSDRFSAERPKGSFSTLEIQRTEQGDSAMYLCASSPTSGRDTGELFFGEGSRLTVL.

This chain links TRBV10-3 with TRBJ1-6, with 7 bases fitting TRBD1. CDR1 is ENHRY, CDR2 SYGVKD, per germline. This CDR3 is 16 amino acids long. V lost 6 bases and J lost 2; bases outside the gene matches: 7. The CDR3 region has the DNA TGTGCCATCAGGCCCGGACAGGCGACCTATAATTCACCCCTCCACTTT. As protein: CAIRPGQATYNSPLHF.

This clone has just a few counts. CDR3 in DNA: TGCGCCAGCAGTGGTTCGTCTAGCGGGAGTGACTCCTACGAGCAGTACTTC. Translating it yields CASSGSSSGSDSYEQYF. This chain uses TRBV10-1 with TRBJ2-7, with 10 bases aligning to TRBD2. CDR1 WNHNN and CDR2 SYGVQD come from the germline V gene (reference sequence). Losses at the gene ends were 4 bases for V and 0 bases for J; bases not matched to a gene: 9. The CDR3 loop spans 17 amino acids.

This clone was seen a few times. CDR3 sequence: CASSIRGQGLNTEAFF. Written as DNA, the CDR3 is TGTGCCAGTAGTATAAGGGGACAGGGACTGAACACTGAAGCTTTCTTT. V and J are TRBV19 and TRBJ1-1, with 9 nucleotides matching TRBD1. This CDR3 is built from 16 residues. Germline-derived CDR1 and CDR2 are LNHDA and SQIVND (reference sequence). V gave up 2 bases and J gave up 0 bases; unmatched junction bases: 4. Together with reference TRBV19 and TRBJ1-1, the CDR3 gives the full variable domain: DGGITQSPKYLFRKEGQNVTLSCEQNLNHDAMYWYRQDPGQGLRLIYYSQIVNDFQKGDIAEGYSVSREKKESFPLTVTSAQKNPTAFYLCASSIRGQGLNTEAFFGQGTRLTVV.

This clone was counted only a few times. CDR3 DNA sequence: TGTGCCAGCAGTGTGGGGCGGTTGAACACTGAAGCTTTCTTT. It specifies CASSVGRLNTEAFF. The J gene is TRBJ1-1, the V gene TRBV2; weak D call: TRBD1 (5 bases). The germline V gene encodes CDR1 SNHLY and CDR2 FYNNEI. The CDR3 runs to 14 residues. V lost 4 bases and J 0 bases, leaving 9 bases between the germline ends.

CDR3 amino acids: CASSSSGTGSNSPLHF. In nucleotides, the CDR3 is TGTGCCAGCAGCTCATCCGGGACAGGGAGTAATTCACCCCTCCACTTT. V is TRBV7-6 and J is TRBJ1-6; 9 bases line up with TRBD1. Germline assignment: CDR1 SGHVS and CDR2 FNYEAQ. The CDR3 is 16 amino acids. V dropped 4 bases and J dropped 6; count of bases not matched to a gene: 7.

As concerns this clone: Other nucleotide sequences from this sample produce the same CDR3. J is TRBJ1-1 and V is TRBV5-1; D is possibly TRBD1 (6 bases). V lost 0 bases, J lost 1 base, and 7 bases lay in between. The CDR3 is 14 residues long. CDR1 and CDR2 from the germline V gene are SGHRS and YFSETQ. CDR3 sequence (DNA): TGCGCCAGCAGCTTGGGACAGGCGAACACTGAAGCTTTCTTT. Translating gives CASSLGQANTEAFF.

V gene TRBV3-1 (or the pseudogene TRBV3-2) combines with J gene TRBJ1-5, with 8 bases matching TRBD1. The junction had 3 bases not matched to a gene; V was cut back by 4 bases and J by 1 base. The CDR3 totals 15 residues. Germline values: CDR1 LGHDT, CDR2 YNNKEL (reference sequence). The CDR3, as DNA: TGTGCCAGCAGCCCCGGACAGGGAAGCAATCAGCCCCAGCATTTT. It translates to CASSPGQGSNQPQHF.

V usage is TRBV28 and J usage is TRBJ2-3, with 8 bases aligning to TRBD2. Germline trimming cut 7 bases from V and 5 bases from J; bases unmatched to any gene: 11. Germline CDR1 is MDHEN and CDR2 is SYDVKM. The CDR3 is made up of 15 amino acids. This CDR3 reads CASKTGGFPLDTQYF. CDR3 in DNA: TGTGCCAGCAAAACGGGGGGGTTCCCTCTAGATACGCAGTATTTT.

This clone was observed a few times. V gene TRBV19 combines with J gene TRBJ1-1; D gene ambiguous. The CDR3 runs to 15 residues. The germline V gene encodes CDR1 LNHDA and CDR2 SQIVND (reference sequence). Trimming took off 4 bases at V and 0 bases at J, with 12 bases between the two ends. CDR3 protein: CASSTPGLVNTEAFF. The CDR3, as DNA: TGTGCCAGTAGTACGCCCGGGTTGGTGAACACTGAAGCTTTCTTT.